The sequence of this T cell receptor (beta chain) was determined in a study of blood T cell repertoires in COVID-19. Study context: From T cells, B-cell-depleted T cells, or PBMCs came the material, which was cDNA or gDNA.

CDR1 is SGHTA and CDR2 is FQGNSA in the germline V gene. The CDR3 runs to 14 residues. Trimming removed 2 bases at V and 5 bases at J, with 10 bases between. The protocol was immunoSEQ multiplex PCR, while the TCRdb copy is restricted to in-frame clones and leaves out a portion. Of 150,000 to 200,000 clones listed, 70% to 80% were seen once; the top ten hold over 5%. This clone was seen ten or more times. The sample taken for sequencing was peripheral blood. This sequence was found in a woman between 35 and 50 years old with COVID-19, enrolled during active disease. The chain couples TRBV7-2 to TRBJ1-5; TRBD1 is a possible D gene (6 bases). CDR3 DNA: TGTGCCAGCAGCTTACGACAGGTCCATCAGCCCCAGCATTTT. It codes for CASSLRQVHQPQHF.